This T cell receptor (beta chain) was found in a study of response to subunit inactivated influenza vaccine. Findings and limits, study-wide: The authors suggested that every seasonal influenza vaccination recruits few new T cells.

TCRdb reprocessed the RT-PCR reads with MiXCR, giving one entry per CDR3 protein. Of roughly 460,000 distinct CDR3 sequences in the sample, 10% to 11% were seen once. This clonotype turned up a few times. Antigen unknown. Germline CDR1 SGHRS, CDR2 YFSETQ. This CDR3 comprises 13 residues. The V end was cut by 3 bases, the J end by 5 bases, with 11 bases between. The starting material was PBMCs from blood, obtained 40 to 50 days after vaccination. This rearrangement joins TRBV5-1 to TRBJ2-5; no firm D call. The clonotype originates from a middle-aged man who received an inactivated influenza vaccine. CDR3 in DNA: TGCGCCAGCAGCTCTCCGTACGGGGAGACCCAGTACTTC. Its protein product is CASSSPYGETQYF.